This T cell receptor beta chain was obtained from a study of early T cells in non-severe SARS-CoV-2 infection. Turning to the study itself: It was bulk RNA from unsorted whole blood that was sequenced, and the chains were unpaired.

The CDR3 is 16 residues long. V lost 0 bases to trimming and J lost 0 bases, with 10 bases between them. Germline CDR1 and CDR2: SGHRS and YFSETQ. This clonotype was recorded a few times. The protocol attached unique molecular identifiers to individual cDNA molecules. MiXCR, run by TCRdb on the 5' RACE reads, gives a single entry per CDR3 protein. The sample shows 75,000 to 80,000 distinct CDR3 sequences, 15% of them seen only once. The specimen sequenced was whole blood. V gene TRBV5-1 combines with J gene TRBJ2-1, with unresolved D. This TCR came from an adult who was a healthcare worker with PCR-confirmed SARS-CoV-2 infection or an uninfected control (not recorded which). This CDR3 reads CASSLVQSSSYNEQFF. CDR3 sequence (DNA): TGCGCCAGCAGCTTGGTGCAGTCAAGCTCCTACAATGAGCAGTTCTTC.